The 18 T cell receptor beta chains in this list originate from one sample, sequenced in a study of CD8+ T cells in alopecia areata. Once RNA had been extracted, it was reverse transcribed into cDNA to act as the sequencing template. TCRdb's table, derived via immunoSEQ multiplex PCR, lists solely in-frame clones and lacks some. Among over 150,000 clones, roughly 59% were seen once, and the ten largest hold about 1.5%. The source material was CD4+ T cells sorted from blood, sampled at week 0. The receptors were gathered from a human donor with alopecia areata.

This chain connects TRBV7-9 to TRBJ2-5; D tentatively reads TRBD1 or TRBD2 (5 bases each). Germline values: CDR1 SEHNR, CDR2 FQNEAQ (reference sequence). V was cut by 4 bases and J by 1 base, with 10 bases left in between. This CDR3 contains 14 residues. CDR3 nucleotide sequence: TGTGCCAGCAGCTCACCGGGACCCCAAGAGACCCAGTACTTC. Translation: CASSSPGPQETQYF.

This chain uses TRBV29-1 with TRBJ2-3; D ambiguous. V gave up 1 base and J gave up 14 bases, with 13 bases separating them. The CDR3 sequence is 11 residues long. From germline, CDR1 is SQVTM and CDR2 ANQGSEA. CDR3 DNA: TGCAGCGTTGAAGGGGCTAACAAACTGTATTTT. Translated: CSVEGANKLYF.

This clone turned up a few times. This rearrangement joins TRBV5-1 to TRBJ2-3; D uncertain. The V gene's germline CDR1 is SGHRS and CDR2 YFSETQ. The CDR3 is 14 amino acids. V gave up 1 base and J gave up 6 bases, with 12 bases separating them. This CDR3 is CASSLSVGSDTQYF. The CDR3 DNA reads as TGCGCCAGCAGCTTGTCCGTTGGGTCGGATACGCAGTATTTT. The full variable domain, completed using reference TRBV5-1 and TRBJ2-3, is KAGVTQTPRYLIKTRGQQVTLSCSPISGHRSVSWYQQTPGQGLQFLFEYFSETQRNKGNFPGRFSGRQFSNSRSEMNVSTLELGDSALYLCASSLSVGSDTQYFGPGTRLTVL.

The V and J genes are TRBV4-3 and TRBJ1-1; no definite D call. The CDR3 is made up of 15 amino acids. Germline CDR1 is LGHNA and CDR2 is YSLEER. Trimming pared 4 bases from V and 1 base from J, leaving 13 bases between. The DNA of the CDR3 is TGCGCCAGCAGCCCCGTCCCTGGCGGGAACACTGAAGCTTTCTTT. Amino acid sequence: CASSPVPGGNTEAFF.

This clone showed up just once. The gene calls are TRBV5-6 and TRBJ2-1; D may be TRBD2 (5 bases). Per germline, CDR1 SGHDT and CDR2 YYEEEE. Trimming cost V 5 bases and J 6 bases, with 9 bases left between them. The CDR3 runs to 12 residues. CDR3 sequence reads: CASRRLFNEQFF. The CDR3 region has the DNA TGTGCCAGCAGGAGACTATTCAATGAGCAGTTCTTC.

This chain connects TRBV7-9 to TRBJ2-7; D possibly uses TRBD1 or TRBD2 (5 bases each). Germline V lookup: CDR1 SEHNR, CDR2 FQNEAQ (reference sequence). V lost 4 bases and J lost 12, with 19 bases in between. This CDR3 has 13 amino acids. The chain's CDR3 is CASSSGTGSFVYF. The DNA of the CDR3 is TGTGCCAGCAGCTCAGGGACGGGGAGTTTTGTGTACTTC.

This clone was detected only a few times. V usage is TRBV5-1 and J usage is TRBJ2-5; no firm D call. The CDR3 totals 12 residues. Between the trimmed V and J ends, which lost 0 bases and 7 bases, there was a span of 7 bases. Germline CDR1 SGHRS, CDR2 YFSETQ. In DNA form, the CDR3 reads TGCGCCAGCAGCTTGGAATTGGGGACCCAGTACTTC. Protein: CASSLELGTQYF.

This clone was observed at least ten times. The chain links TRBV11-2 to TRBJ1-1; D is ambiguous. Trimming took off 1 base at V and 1 base at J, with 4 bases between the two ends. This CDR3 spans 13 amino acids. Germline CDR1 SGHAT, CDR2 FQNNGV. CDR3 loop: CASSLAENTEAFF. CDR3 nucleotide sequence: TGTGCCAGCAGCTTAGCCGAGAACACTGAAGCTTTCTTT.

This rearrangement joins TRBV18 to TRBJ2-4; 9 nucleotides match TRBD1. The length of the CDR3 is 18 residues. V gave up 3 bases and J gave up 0 bases; unmatched junction bases: 9. Germline V gene lookup returns CDR1 KGHSH and CDR2 LQKENI. The CDR3 bases are TGTGCCAGCTCACCCTCGACAGGGGGAGGAAGAGCCAAAAACATTCAGTACTTC. Translating gives CASSPSTGGGRAKNIQYF.

As to this clone: A much more abundant neighbour one base away suggests this may be a read error. The chain employs TRBV19 and TRBJ2-3; possibly TRBD2 for D (6 bases). The CDR3 covers 13 residues. V lost 6 bases, J lost 2 bases, and 9 bases lay in between. From germline, CDR1 is LNHDA and CDR2 SQIVND (reference sequence). The CDR3 spells CASSLAVTDTQYF. CDR3 DNA sequence: TGTGCCAGTAGCTTAGCGGTCACAGATACGCAGTATTTT.

This clone has only a few counts. The V call is TRBV7-2, the J call TRBJ2-1, with D perhaps matching TRBD1 or TRBD2 (5 bases each). This CDR3 region has 14 residues. V dropped 10 bases and J dropped 1 base, with 14 bases sitting between them. Germline CDR1 SGHTA, CDR2 FQGNSA. This chain's CDR3 is CAIHRDGSYNEQFF. CDR3 nucleotide sequence: TGTGCCATCCACCGGGACGGTTCCTACAATGAGCAGTTCTTC.

The chain joins TRBV7-9 to TRBJ2-7; D perhaps matches TRBD1 (5 bases). CDR3 length: 14 amino acids. CDR1 is SEHNR, CDR2 FQNEAQ, per germline (reference sequence). V dropped 5 bases and J dropped 6 bases, with 17 bases sitting between them. Written as DNA, the CDR3 is TGTGCCAGCAGCCCGGCCCAGGGCAAAGGCGAGCAGTACTTC. Protein: CASSPAQGKGEQYF.

This clone was recorded a few times. CDR3: CASKGLAGNIQYF. The CDR3 DNA reads TGTGCCAGTAAGGGACTAGCGGGGAACATTCAGTACTTC. The V call is TRBV19, the J call TRBJ2-4; the match to TRBD2 covers 13 bases. The junction had 1 base not matched to a gene; V was cut back by 7 bases and J by 7 bases. This CDR3 has 13 residues. The germline CDR1 and CDR2 sequences are LNHDA and SQIVND (reference sequence).

The rearrangement uses TRBV9 and TRBJ2-6; the D gene is possibly TRBD2 (6 bases). The germline V and J ends were trimmed by 4 bases and 2 bases, with 13 bases remaining between them. The CDR3 has 16 amino acids. From germline, CDR1 is SGDLS and CDR2 YYNGEE. The CDR3 loop reads CASSPPGTAGANVLTF. CDR3 nucleotides: TGTGCCAGCAGCCCTCCCGGGACTGCTGGGGCCAACGTCCTGACTTTC.

The chain uses TRBV5-1 and TRBJ2-5; TRBD2 might be the D (6 bases). The CDR3 sequence is 14 residues long. V lost 4 bases, J lost 7 bases, and 17 bases lay in between. Germline V CDR1 and CDR2: SGHRS, YFSETQ. CDR3: CASSAGLEGGTQYF. CDR3 bases: TGCGCCAGCAGCGCGGGACTCGAAGGAGGGACCCAGTACTTC.

The chain has TRBV9 and TRBJ2-3, with no clear D. This CDR3 has 12 residues. Germline V lookup: CDR1 SGDLS, CDR2 YYNGEE. The V and J ends lost 5 bases and 3 bases respectively, with 7 bases between them. The CDR3 region is CASRATTDTQYF. CDR3 sequence (DNA): TGTGCCAGCAGAGCGACTACAGATACGCAGTATTTT.

The chain couples TRBV10-3 to TRBJ2-3, with D perhaps assigned TRBD1 or TRBD2 (7 bases each). Trimming left V 11 bases short and J 5 bases short, with 26 bases between. Germline V gene sequence: CDR1 ENHRY, CDR2 SYGVKD. The CDR3 sequence is 16 residues long. CDR3 DNA: TGTGCCTCGAAAAGGTCCAGGGGGGGCCTGGAAGATACGCAGTATTTT. Amino acid sequence: CASKRSRGGLEDTQYF.

This clone was seen a handful of times. This chain uses TRBV2 with TRBJ1-4; D not resolved. This CDR3 spans 13 amino acids. Germline CDR1 is SNHLY and CDR2 is FYNNEI. Trimming cost V 4 bases and J 4 bases, with 7 bases left between them. CDR3 region: CASSGEFNEKLFF. In DNA, the CDR3 is TGTGCCAGCAGTGGGGAGTTTAATGAAAAACTGTTTTTT.